This T cell receptor (beta chain) emerged from a study of CD8 T cells in ankylosing spondylitis. This clonotype was detected a few times. Its antigen is not identified. As the method for making TCR beta libraries, quantitative 5'-RACE with molecular barcodes was used. MiXCR, applied by TCRdb to the 5' RACE reads, yields one record per CDR3 protein. This repertoire shows approximately 60,000 distinct CDR3 sequences, around 6.5% found once; its top ten account for about 5%. Findings and limits, study-wide: Past research had described some motif variants in reactive arthritis synovial fluid and blood. Disease-linked clones reportedly showed significant enrichment in matched ankylosing spondylitis synovial fluid.

V lost 3 bases and J lost 0, with 8 bases in between. CDR1 is ENHRY and CDR2 is SYGVKD in the germline V gene. This CDR3 contains 14 residues. The chain recombines TRBV10-3 with TRBJ1-2, with a possible D match to TRBD1 (6 bases). The TCR sequence derives from a male donor with ankylosing spondylitis. Sequenced input: synovial fluid, either unsorted or a sorted T cell fraction (not recorded which). CDR3 amino acids: CAISEGTTNYGYTF. The CDR3 nucleotides read TGTGCCATCAGTGAAGGGACAACTAACTATGGCTACACCTTC.